Described below is a single T cell receptor (beta chain) sequence and its context. CDR1 and CDR2 (germline): SGHDN, FVKESK. CDR3 length equals 13 residues. Trimming took off 1 base at V and 3 bases at J, with 7 bases between the two ends. This entry comes from a study of blood T cell repertoires in COVID-19. As for the study in general: The samples span acute and convalescent COVID-19 from the United States, Italy and Spain.

Data came from immunoSEQ multiplex PCR; TCRdb stores just in-frame clones and leaves some out. The table records 200,000 to 300,000 clones, about 90% of them present only once. The V call is TRBV14, the J call TRBJ2-7; no clear D gene. The receptor was derived from a man aged 60 to 75 with acute or convalescent COVID-19. The sequenced material came from peripheral blood. CDR3 sequence reads: CASSQGLIYEQYF. The DNA of the CDR3 is TGTGCCAGCAGCCAAGGACTCATCTACGAGCAGTACTTC.